This T cell receptor (beta chain) came from a study of blood T cell repertoires in COVID-19. Study overall: The United States, Italy and Spain provided the acute and convalescent COVID-19 samples. Sample material is recorded as cDNA or gDNA derived from T cells, B-cell-depleted T cells, or PBMCs.

Germline CDR1 and CDR2: LNHDA and SQIVND (reference sequence). V was shortened by 3 bases and J by 4 bases, with 8 bases between the two germline ends. CDR3 length equals 13 residues. As processed by the authors: Amplification of reference gene primers was used by the study to estimate nucleated cell counts. Profiled with immunoSEQ multiplex PCR; TCRdb holds only in-frame clones, not every one. That table supplies the V and J calls and clone size; D and trimming were determined from the DNA. The profile shows some 140,000 clones, about 76% of them singletons. V is TRBV19 and J is TRBJ2-3; tentative D call: TRBD1 (6 bases). Material for sequencing was peripheral blood. The clonotype comes from a man at least 80 years old with acute or convalescent COVID-19. The CDR3 bases are TGTGCCAGTAGTATCAGGGGTCCAGATACGCAGTATTTT. Its translation: CASSIRGPDTQYF.